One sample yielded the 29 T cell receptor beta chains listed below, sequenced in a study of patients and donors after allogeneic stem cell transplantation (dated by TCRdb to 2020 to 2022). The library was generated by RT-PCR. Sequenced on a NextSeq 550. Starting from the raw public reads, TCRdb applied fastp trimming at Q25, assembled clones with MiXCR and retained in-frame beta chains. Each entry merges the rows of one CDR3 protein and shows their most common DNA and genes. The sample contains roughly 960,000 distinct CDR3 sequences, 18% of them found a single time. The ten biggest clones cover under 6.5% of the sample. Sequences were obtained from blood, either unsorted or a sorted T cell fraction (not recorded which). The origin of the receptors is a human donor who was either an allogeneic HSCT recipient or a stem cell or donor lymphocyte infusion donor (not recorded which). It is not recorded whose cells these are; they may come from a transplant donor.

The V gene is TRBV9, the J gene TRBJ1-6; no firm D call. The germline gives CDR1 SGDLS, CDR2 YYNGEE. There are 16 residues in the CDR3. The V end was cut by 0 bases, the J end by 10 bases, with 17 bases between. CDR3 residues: CASSVAAETIDSPLHF. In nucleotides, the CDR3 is TGTGCCAGCAGCGTAGCGGCAGAGACTATAGACTCACCCCTCCACTTT.

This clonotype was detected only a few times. CDR3: CASSYSGTQAYEQYF. CDR3 nucleotides: TGCGCCAGCAGCTATTCCGGGACACAAGCCTACGAGCAGTACTTC. The genes are TRBV5-1 and TRBJ2-7, with a possible D match to TRBD1 (6 bases). Trimming cost V 3 bases and J 2 bases, with 15 bases left between them. From germline, CDR1 is SGHRS and CDR2 YFSETQ. The CDR3 has 15 amino acids.

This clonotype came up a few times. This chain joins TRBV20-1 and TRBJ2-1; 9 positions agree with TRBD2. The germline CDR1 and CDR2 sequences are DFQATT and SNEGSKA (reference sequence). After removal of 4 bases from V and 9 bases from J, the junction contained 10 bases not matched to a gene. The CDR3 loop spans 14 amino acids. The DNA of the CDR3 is TGCAGTGCTACCGCGAGAGCGGGGGGAGGTGAGCAGTTCTTC. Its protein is CSATARAGGGEQFF.

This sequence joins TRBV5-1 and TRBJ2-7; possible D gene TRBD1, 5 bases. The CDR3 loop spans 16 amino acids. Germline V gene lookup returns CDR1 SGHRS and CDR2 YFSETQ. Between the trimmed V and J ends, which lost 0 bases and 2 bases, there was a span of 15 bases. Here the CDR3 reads CASSLGSLGPAYEQYF. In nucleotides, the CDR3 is TGCGCCAGCAGCTTGGGGTCCCTGGGGCCGGCCTACGAGCAGTACTTC.

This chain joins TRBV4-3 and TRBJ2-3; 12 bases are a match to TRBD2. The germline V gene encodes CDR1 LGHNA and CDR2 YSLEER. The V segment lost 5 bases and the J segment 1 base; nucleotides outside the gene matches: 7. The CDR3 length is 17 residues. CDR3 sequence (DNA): TGCGCCAGCAGCGTCCTAGCGGGGGGGAAGGGCACAGATACGCAGTATTTT. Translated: CASSVLAGGKGTDTQYF.

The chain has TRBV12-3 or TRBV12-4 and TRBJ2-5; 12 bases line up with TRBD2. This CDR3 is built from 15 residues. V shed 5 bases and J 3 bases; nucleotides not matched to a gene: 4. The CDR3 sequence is CASSLRTSGEETQYF. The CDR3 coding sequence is TGTGCCAGCAGTCTCCGGACTAGCGGGGAAGAGACCCAGTACTTC.

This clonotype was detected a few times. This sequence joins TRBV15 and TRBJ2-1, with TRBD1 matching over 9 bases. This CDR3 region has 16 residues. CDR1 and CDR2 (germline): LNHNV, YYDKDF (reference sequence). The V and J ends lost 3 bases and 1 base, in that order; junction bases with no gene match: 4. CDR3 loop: CATSSDGQGSYNEQFF. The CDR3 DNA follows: TGTGCCACCAGCAGTGATGGACAGGGGTCCTACAATGAGCAGTTCTTC. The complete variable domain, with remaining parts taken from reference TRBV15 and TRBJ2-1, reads DAMVIQNPRYQVTQFGKPVTLSCSQTLNHNVMYWYQQKSSQAPKLLFHYYDKDFNNEADTPDNFQSRRPNTSFCFLDIRSPGLGDTAMYLCATSSDGQGSYNEQFFGPGTRLTVL.

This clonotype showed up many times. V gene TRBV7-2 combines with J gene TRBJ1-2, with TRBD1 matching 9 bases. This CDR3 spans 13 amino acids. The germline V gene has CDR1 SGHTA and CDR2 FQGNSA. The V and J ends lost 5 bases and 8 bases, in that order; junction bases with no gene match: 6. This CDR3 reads CASSRTGGGGYTF. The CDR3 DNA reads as TGTGCCAGCAGCAGAACAGGGGGCGGAGGCTACACCTTC.

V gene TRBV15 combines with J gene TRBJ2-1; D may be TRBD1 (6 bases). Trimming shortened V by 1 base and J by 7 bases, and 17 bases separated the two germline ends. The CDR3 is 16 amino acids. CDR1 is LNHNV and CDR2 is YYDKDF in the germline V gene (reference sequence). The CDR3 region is CATSRGVGARRNEQFF. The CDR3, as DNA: TGTGCCACCAGCAGAGGGGTGGGGGCTAGGCGGAATGAGCAGTTCTTC. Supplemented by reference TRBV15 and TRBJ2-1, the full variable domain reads DAMVIQNPRYQVTQFGKPVTLSCSQTLNHNVMYWYQQKSSQAPKLLFHYYDKDFNNEADTPDNFQSRRPNTSFCFLDIRSPGLGDTAMYLCATSRGVGARRNEQFFGPGTRLTVL.

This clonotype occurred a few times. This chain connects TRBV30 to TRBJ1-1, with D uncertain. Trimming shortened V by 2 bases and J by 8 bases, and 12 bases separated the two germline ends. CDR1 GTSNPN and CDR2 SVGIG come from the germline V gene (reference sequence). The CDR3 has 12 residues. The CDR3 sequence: CAWSPGGREAFF. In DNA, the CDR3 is TGTGCCTGGAGTCCAGGAGGGCGGGAAGCTTTCTTT. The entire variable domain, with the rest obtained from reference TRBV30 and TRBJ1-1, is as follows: SQTIHQWPATLVQPVGSPLSLECTVEGTSNPNLYWYRQAAGRGLQLLFYSVGIGQISSEVPQNLSASRPQDRQFILSSKKLLLSDSGFYLCAWSPGGREAFFGQGTRLTVV.

The CDR3 reads CASSMTESSGNTIYF. The CDR3 region has the DNA TGTGCCAGCAGCATGACAGAGAGCTCTGGAAACACCATATATTTT. This chain uses TRBV7-2 with TRBJ1-3, with D tentatively TRBD1 (5 bases). Germline V CDR1 and CDR2: SGHTA, FQGNSA. V gave up 5 bases and J gave up 0 bases, with 11 bases separating them. The CDR3 extends over 15 amino acids.

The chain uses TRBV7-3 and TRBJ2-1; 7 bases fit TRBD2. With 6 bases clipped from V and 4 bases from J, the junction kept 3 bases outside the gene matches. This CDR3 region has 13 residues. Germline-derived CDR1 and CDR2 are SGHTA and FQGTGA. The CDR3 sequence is CASRAGGYNEQFF. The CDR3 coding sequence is TGTGCCAGCAGGGCCGGGGGGTACAATGAGCAGTTCTTC.

The CDR3 loop reads CASRLGRGGGYTF. CDR3 bases: TGTGCCAGCAGACTTGGACGGGGAGGAGGCTACACCTTC. The V call is TRBV6-1, the J call TRBJ1-2, with unresolved D. The germline V gene has CDR1 MNHNS and CDR2 SASEGT. Between the trimmed V and J ends, which lost 6 bases and 8 bases, there was a span of 16 bases. CDR3 length equals 13 residues.

The CDR3: CSARDHIPNTGELFF. CDR3 bases: TGCAGTGCTAGAGATCATATCCCGAACACCGGGGAGCTGTTTTTT. This chain connects TRBV20-1 to TRBJ2-2, with no clear D. CDR1 and CDR2 from the germline V gene are DFQATT and SNEGSKA (reference sequence). With 0 bases removed from V and 0 bases from J, the gap between germline ends came to 8 bases. The CDR3 totals 15 residues.

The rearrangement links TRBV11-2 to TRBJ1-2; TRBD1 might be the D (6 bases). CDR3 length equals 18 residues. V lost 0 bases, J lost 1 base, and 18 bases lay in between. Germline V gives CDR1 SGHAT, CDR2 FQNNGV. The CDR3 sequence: CASSLDLGRGPYNYGYTF. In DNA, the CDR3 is TGTGCCAGCAGCTTAGATCTAGGCAGGGGCCCATATAACTATGGCTACACCTTC.

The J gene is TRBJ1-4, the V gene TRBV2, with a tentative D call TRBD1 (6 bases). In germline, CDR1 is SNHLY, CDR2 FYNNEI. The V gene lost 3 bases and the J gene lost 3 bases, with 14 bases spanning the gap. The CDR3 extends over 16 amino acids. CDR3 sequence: CASSDPNRAANEKLFF. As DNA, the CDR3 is TGTGCCAGCAGTGACCCGAACAGGGCCGCTAATGAAAAACTGTTTTTT.

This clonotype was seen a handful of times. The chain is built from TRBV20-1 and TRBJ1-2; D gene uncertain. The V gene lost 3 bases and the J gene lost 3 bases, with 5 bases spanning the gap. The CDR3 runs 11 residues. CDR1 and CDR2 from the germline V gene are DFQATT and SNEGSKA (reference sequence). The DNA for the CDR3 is TGCAGTGCTAGCCTTGACTATGGCTACACCTTC. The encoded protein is CSASLDYGYTF.

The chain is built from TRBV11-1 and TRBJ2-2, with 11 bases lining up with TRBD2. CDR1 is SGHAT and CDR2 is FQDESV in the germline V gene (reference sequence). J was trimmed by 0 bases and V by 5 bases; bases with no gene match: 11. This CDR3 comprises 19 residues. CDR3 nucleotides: TGTGCCAGCAGCCCGACCCAGCTAGCGGGGGGCGCGAACACCGGGGAGCTGTTTTTT. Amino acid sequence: CASSPTQLAGGANTGELFF.

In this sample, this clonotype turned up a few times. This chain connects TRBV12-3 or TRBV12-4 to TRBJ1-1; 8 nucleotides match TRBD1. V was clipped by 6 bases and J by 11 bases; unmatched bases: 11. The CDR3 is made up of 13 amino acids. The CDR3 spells CASRPGQGLRAFF. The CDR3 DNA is TGTGCCAGCAGACCAGGACAGGGCCTTCGGGCTTTCTTT.

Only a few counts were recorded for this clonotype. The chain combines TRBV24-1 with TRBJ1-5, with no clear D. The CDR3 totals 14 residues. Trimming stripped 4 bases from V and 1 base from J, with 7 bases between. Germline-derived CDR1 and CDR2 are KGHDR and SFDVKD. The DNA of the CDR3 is TGTGCCACCAGTGACAGGAAGAGCAATCAGCCCCAGCATTTT. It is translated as CATSDRKSNQPQHF.

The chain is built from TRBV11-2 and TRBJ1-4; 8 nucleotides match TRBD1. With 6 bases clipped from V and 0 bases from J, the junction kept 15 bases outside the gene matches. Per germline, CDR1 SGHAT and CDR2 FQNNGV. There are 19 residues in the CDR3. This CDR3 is CASRTGDARPKSTNEKLFF. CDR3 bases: TGTGCCAGCAGGACAGGGGACGCTAGACCGAAGTCAACTAATGAAAAACTGTTTTTT. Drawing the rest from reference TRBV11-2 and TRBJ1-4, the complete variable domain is EAGVAQSPRYKIIEKRQSVAFWCNPISGHATLYWYQQILGQGPKLLIQFQNNGVVDDSQLPKDRFSAERLKGVDSTLKIQPAKLEDSAVYLCASRTGDARPKSTNEKLFFGSGTQLSVL.

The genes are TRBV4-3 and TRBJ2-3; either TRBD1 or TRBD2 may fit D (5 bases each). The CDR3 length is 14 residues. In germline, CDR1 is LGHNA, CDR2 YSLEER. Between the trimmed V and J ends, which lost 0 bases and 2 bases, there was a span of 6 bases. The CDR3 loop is CASSQEGTTDTQYF. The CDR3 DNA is TGCGCCAGCAGCCAAGAAGGGACCACAGATACGCAGTATTTT.

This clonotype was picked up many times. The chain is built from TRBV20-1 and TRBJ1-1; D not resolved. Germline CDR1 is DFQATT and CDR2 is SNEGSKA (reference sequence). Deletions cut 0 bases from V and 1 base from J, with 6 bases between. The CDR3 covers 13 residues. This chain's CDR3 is CSARDFGNTEAFF. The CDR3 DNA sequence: TGCAGTGCTAGAGATTTCGGGAACACTGAAGCTTTCTTT.

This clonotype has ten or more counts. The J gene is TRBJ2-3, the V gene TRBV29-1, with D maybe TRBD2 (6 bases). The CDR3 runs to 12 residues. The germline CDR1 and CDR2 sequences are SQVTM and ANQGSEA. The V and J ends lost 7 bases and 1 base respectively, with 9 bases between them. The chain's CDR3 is CSGASGTDTQYF. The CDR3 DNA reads TGCAGCGGTGCTAGCGGCACAGATACGCAGTATTTT.

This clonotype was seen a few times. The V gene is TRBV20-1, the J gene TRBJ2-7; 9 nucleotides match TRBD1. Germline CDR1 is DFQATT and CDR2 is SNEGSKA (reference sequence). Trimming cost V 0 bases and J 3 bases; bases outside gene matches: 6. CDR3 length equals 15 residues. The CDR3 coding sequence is TGCAGTGCTAGAGATCCCCGACAGGGGGGCTACGAGCAGTACTTC. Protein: CSARDPRQGGYEQYF.

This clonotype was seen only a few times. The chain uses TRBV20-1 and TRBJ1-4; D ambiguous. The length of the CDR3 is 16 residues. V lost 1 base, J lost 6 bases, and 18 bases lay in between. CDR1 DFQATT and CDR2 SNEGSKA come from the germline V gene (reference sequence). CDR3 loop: CSARATGSIDDEKLFF. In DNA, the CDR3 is TGCAGTGCTAGAGCCACGGGGAGCATCGACGATGAAAAACTGTTTTTT.

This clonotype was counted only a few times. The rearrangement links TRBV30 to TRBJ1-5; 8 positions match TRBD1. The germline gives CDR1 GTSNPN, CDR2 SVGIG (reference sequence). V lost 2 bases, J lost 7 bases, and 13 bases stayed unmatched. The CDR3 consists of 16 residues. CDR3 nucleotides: TGTGCCTGGAGTCTAAGGGCTGCAGGGGGCGGACAGCCCCAGCATTTT. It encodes CAWSLRAAGGGQPQHF.

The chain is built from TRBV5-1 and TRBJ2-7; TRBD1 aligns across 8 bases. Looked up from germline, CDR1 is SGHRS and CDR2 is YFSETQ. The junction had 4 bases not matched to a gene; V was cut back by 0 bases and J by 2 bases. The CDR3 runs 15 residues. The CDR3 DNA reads TGCGCCAGCAGCTTGGTATCACAGGGGGCCTACGAGCAGTACTTC. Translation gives CASSLVSQGAYEQYF.

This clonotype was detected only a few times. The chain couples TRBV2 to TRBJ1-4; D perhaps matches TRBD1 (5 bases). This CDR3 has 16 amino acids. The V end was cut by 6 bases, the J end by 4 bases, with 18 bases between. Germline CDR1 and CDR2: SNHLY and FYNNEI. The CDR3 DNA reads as TGTGCCAGCAGAAAAGGGGAGACGGATTATAATGAAAAACTGTTTTTT. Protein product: CASRKGETDYNEKLFF.